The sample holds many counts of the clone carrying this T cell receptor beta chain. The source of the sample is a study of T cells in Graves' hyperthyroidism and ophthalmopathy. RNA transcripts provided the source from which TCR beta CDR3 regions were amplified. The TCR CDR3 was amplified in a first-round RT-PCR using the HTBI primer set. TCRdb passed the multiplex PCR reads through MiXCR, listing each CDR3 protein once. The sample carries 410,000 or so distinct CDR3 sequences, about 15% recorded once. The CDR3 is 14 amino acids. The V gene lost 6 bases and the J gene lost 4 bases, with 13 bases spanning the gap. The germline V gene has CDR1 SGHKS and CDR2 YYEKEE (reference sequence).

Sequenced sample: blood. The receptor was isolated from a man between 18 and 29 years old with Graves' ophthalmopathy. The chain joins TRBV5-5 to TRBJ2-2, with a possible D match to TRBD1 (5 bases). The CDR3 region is CASTLDSFTGELFF. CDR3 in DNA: TGTGCCAGCACCTTAGACAGTTTCACCGGGGAGCTGTTTTTT.